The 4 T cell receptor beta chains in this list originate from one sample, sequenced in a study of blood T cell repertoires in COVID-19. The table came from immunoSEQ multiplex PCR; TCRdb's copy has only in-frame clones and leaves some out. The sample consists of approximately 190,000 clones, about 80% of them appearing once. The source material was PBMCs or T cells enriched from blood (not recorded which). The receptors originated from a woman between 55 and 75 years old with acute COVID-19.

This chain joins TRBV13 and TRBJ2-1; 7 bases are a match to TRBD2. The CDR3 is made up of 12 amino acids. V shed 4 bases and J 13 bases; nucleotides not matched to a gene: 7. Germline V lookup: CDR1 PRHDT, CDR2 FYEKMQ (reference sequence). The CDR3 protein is CASSSPPGGQFF. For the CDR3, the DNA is TGTGCCAGCAGCTCCCCTCCGGGGGGACAGTTCTTC.

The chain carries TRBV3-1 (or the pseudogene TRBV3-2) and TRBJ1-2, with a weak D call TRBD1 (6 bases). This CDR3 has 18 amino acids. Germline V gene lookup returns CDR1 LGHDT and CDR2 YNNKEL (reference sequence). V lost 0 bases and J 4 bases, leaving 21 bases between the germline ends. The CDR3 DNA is TGTGCCAGCAGCCAAGAACGAAACAGCAGGGGACCCCGCTATGGCTACACCTTC. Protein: CASSQERNSRGPRYGYTF.

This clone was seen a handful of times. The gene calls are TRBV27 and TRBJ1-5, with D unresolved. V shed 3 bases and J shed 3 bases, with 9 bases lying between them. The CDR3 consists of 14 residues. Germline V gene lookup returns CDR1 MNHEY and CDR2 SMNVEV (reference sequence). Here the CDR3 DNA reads TGTGCCAGCAGTTTGAACGGTAACAATCAGCCCCAGCATTTT. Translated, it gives CASSLNGNNQPQHF.

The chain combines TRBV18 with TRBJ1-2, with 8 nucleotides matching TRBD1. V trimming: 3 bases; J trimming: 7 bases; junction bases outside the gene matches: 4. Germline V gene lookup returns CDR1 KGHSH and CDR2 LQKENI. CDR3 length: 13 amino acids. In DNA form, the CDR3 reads TGTGCCAGCTCACCGGACAGGGCGTTTGGCTACACCTTC. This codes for CASSPDRAFGYTF.